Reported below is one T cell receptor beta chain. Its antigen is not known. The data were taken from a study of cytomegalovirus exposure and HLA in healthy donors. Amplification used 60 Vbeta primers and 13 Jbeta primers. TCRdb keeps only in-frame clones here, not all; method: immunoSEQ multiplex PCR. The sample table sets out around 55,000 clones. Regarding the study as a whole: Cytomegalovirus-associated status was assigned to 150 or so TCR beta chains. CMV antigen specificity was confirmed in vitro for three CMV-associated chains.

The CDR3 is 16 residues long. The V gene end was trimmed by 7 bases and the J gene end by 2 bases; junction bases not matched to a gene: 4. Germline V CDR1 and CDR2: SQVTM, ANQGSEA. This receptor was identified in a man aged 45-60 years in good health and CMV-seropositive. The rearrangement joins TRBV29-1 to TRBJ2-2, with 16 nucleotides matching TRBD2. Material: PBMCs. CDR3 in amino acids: CSAGTSGGENTGELFF. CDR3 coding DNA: TGCAGCGCCGGGACTAGCGGGGGGGAAAACACCGGGGAGCTGTTTTTT.